The clone carrying this TCR beta chain was detected only a few times. Antigen specificity is unknown. Per sample, 80,000 to 100,000 TCR templates underwent assay. The method was immunoSEQ multiplex PCR; TCRdb's version includes in-frame clones alone and lacks a portion of them. The sample lists about 82,000 clones, roughly 90% occurring once. There are 15 residues in the CDR3. Trimming removed 0 bases at V and 0 bases at J, with 7 bases between. Germline V CDR1 and CDR2: SGHRS, YFSETQ. These data originate in a study of siplizumab effects on memory and regulatory T cells. Regarding the study as a whole: Naive T cells were seemingly more diverse than memory cells, and major contributions to the alloresponse seemed to be made by them. Siplizumab led to significantly less abundant alloreactive sequences that could be traced back to unstimulated CD4+ memory cells. Assignment to unstimulated subsets succeeded for only a minor fraction of the alloreactive clones.

The specimen was Tregs sorted from blood. J is TRBJ1-3 and V is TRBV5-1; D is uncertain. This TCR was sampled from a human donor in good health. CDR3 nucleotides: TGCGCCAGCAGCTTGGACGGTAACTCTGGAAACACCATATATTTT. Translation: CASSLDGNSGNTIYF.